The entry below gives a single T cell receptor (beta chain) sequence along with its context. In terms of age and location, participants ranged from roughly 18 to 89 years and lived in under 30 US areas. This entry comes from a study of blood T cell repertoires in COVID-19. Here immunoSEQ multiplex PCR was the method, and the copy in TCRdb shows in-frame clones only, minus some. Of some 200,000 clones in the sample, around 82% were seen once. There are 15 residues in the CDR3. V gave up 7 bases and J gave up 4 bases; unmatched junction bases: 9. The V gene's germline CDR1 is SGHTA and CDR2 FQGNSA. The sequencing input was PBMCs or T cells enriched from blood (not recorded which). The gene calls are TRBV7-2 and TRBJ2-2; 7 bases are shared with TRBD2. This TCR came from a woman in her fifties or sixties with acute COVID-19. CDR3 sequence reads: CASTLRGGGTGELFF. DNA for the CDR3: TGTGCCAGCACTCTTCGCGGGGGAGGCACCGGGGAGCTGTTTTTT.